Below, 27 T cell receptor beta chains from the same sample are listed, as sequenced in a study of Graves' ophthalmopathy and Graves' hyperthyroidism. The study amplified TCR beta CDR3 regions using RNA transcripts. The library came from an HTBI-primed first-round RT-PCR and a second-round multiplex PCR. TCRdb re-analysed the multiplex PCR reads in MiXCR, keeping a single row per CDR3 protein. The sample lists roughly 420,000 distinct CDR3 sequences; 20% to 25% were seen once. The sequencing input was peripheral blood. The receptors were sampled from a woman in her late teens or twenties with stable Graves' hyperthyroidism.

The sample holds many counts of this clonotype. The gene calls are TRBV12-3 or TRBV12-4 and TRBJ1-5, with D hard to call. V was cut by 1 base and J by 4 bases, with 8 bases left in between. The CDR3 is 14 amino acids. Here the CDR3 DNA reads TGTGCCAGCAGTTTAGACAACGCTAATCAGCCCCAGCATTTT. Amino acids: CASSLDNANQPQHF.

This clonotype occurred many times. The chain links TRBV12-3 or TRBV12-4 to TRBJ2-5; D not certain. Trimming removed 4 bases at V and 5 bases at J, with 11 bases between. The CDR3 is 13 residues long. The CDR3 spells CASSWALRETQYF. CDR3 DNA: TGTGCCAGCAGTTGGGCCCTCCGGGAGACCCAGTACTTC.

There are a few counts of this clonotype. V usage is TRBV6-5 and J usage is TRBJ1-2; 8 bases are a match to TRBD1. The CDR3 runs 15 residues. Germline V gene data show CDR1 as MNHEY and CDR2 as SVGAGI. V lost 2 bases, J lost 6 bases, and 8 bases stayed unmatched. CDR3: CASSYVPGGPDGYTF. In DNA form, the CDR3 reads TGTGCCAGCAGTTACGTCCCAGGGGGCCCCGATGGCTACACCTTC.

This clonotype showed up many times. The chain uses TRBV6-5 and TRBJ2-7; D is ambiguous. V was trimmed by 0 bases and J by 2 bases, leaving 8 bases between them. Germline loops: CDR1 MNHEY, CDR2 SVGAGI. The CDR3 length is 14 residues. The CDR3 region has the DNA TGTGCCAGCAGTTACTCGGGGTACGCCTACGAGCAGTACTTC. This translates into CASSYSGYAYEQYF.

The sample holds many counts of this clonotype. CDR3 sequence: CASSPNPGSNQPQHF. DNA of the CDR3: TGTGCCAGCAGCCCCAACCCCGGCAGCAATCAGCCCCAGCATTTT. J is TRBJ1-5 and V is TRBV3-1; no clear D. CDR3 length: 15 amino acids. Germline lookup yields CDR1 LGHDT and CDR2 YNNKEL (reference sequence). V lost 4 bases to trimming and J lost 1 base, with 11 bases between them.

Only a few counts were recorded for this clonotype. The CDR3 is CASSVPGLATEAFF. For the CDR3, the DNA is TGTGCCAGCAGTGTGCCAGGCCTAGCCACTGAAGCTTTCTTT. The chain has TRBV6-1 and TRBJ1-1; D is unresolved. CDR1 and CDR2 (germline): MNHNS, SASEGT. V lost 4 bases and J lost 4, with 13 bases in between. The CDR3 is 14 amino acids.

The chain recombines TRBV5-8 with TRBJ1-1; D may be TRBD1 (6 bases). The CDR3 is made up of 15 amino acids. Deletions cut 0 bases from V and 4 bases from J, with 13 bases between. Germline V gives CDR1 SGHTS, CDR2 YDEGEE. The CDR3 DNA is TGTGCCAGCAGCTTGGATCAGGGGTGGAGCACTGAAGCTTTCTTT. It encodes CASSLDQGWSTEAFF.

This clonotype appeared a few times. The V and J genes are TRBV30 and TRBJ2-7; a weak D match, TRBD1 (5 bases). The CDR3 has 14 residues. The germline V gene has CDR1 GTSNPN and CDR2 SVGIG (reference sequence). V lost 0 bases and J lost 0, with 9 bases in between. The CDR3: CAWSVDRSSYEQYF. The DNA of the CDR3 is TGTGCCTGGAGTGTAGACAGATCCTCCTACGAGCAGTACTTC.

The V gene is TRBV6-1, the J gene TRBJ1-1; a possible D gene is TRBD1 (6 bases). Germline loops: CDR1 MNHNS, CDR2 SASEGT. The CDR3 is 15 residues long. V was cut by 4 bases and J by 6 bases, with 18 bases left in between. The CDR3 region is CASSAIQGWYPEAFF. The CDR3 DNA reads as TGTGCCAGCAGTGCTATACAGGGCTGGTATCCTGAAGCTTTCTTT.

At least ten counts were recorded for this clonotype. This chain uses TRBV28 with TRBJ2-7, with 7 bases fitting TRBD2. Trimming at V came to 7 bases and at J to 6 bases, leaving 15 bases not matched to a gene. This CDR3 has 15 amino acids. The germline V gene has CDR1 MDHEN and CDR2 SYDVKM. This chain's CDR3 is CASKSLAGEAGEQYF. The CDR3 DNA sequence: TGTGCCAGCAAGTCGTTGGCGGGAGAGGCGGGCGAGCAGTACTTC.

This clonotype was recorded at least ten times. This chain links TRBV13 with TRBJ2-5; 10 bases line up with TRBD2. The CDR3 extends over 15 amino acids. The trim removed 2 bases at V and 4 bases at J, leaving 4 bases unmatched. The germline gives CDR1 PRHDT, CDR2 FYEKMQ (reference sequence). CDR3 protein: CASSLLASGRETQYF. The CDR3, as DNA: TGTGCCAGCAGCTTATTGGCTAGCGGGAGAGAGACCCAGTACTTC. The full variable domain, in which reference TRBV13 and TRBJ2-5 provide the parts outside the CDR3, is AAGVIQSPRHLIKEKRETATLKCYPIPRHDTVYWYQQGPGQDPQFLISFYEKMQSDKGSIPDRFSAQQFSDYHSELNMSSLELGDSALYFCASSLLASGRETQYFGPGTRLLVL.

This clonotype was detected ten times or more. This chain uses TRBV20-1 with TRBJ1-1; 7 bases line up with TRBD1. The CDR3 is 13 amino acids. Germline CDR1 is DFQATT and CDR2 is SNEGSKA (reference sequence). Germline trimming cut 5 bases from V and 0 bases from J; bases unmatched to any gene: 3. The CDR3: CSAGGQLNTEAFF. The CDR3 nucleotides read TGCAGTGCTGGGGGACAGTTGAACACTGAAGCTTTCTTT.

This clonotype was picked up many times. The V call is TRBV5-1, the J call TRBJ2-5, with 7 bases aligning to TRBD2. The CDR3 runs to 15 residues. V trimming: 5 bases; J trimming: 3 bases; junction bases outside the gene matches: 10. Germline V gives CDR1 SGHRS, CDR2 YFSETQ. The CDR3: CASSRREGKKETQYF. As DNA, the CDR3 is TGCGCCAGCAGTAGGAGGGAGGGGAAAAAAGAGACCCAGTACTTC.

V is TRBV3-1 and J is TRBJ2-5, with a weak D call TRBD2 (5 bases). The CDR3 sequence is 15 residues long. CDR1 and CDR2 (germline): LGHDT, YNNKEL (reference sequence). V was pared by 4 bases and J by 5 bases, with 17 bases between. The CDR3 nucleotides read TGTGCCAGCAGCCCCGGAAGTATTGGGGAGGAGACCCAGTACTTC. Residues: CASSPGSIGEETQYF.

This clonotype was observed at least ten times. V gene TRBV12-3 or TRBV12-4 combines with J gene TRBJ2-7; a weak D match, TRBD2 (9 bases). V was trimmed by 4 bases and J by 7 bases, leaving 23 bases between them. The CDR3 contains 16 residues. CDR3 sequence: CASSSQGAGGPREQYF. The CDR3 DNA follows: TGTGCCAGCAGTTCCCAGGGGGCGGGAGGGCCGAGGGAGCAGTACTTC.

This clonotype was found many times. The chain couples TRBV15 to TRBJ2-5; no reliable D call. The CDR3 contains 14 residues. Germline-derived CDR1 and CDR2 are LNHNV and YYDKDF (reference sequence). V was pared by 4 bases and J by 4 bases, with 13 bases between. CDR3 residues: CATSNLGVGETQYF. As DNA, the CDR3 is TGTGCCACCAGCAATCTTGGGGTTGGAGAGACCCAGTACTTC.

The table lists this clonotype with many counts. The CDR3 here is CSAPGGYSGANVLTF. The CDR3 region has the DNA TGCAGTGCACCCGGCGGGTACTCTGGGGCCAACGTCCTGACTTTC. This chain connects TRBV20-1 to TRBJ2-6; D possibly corresponds to TRBD2 (5 bases). Trimming pared 6 bases from V and 0 bases from J, leaving 12 bases between. The germline gives CDR1 DFQATT, CDR2 SNEGSKA (reference sequence). This CDR3 comprises 15 residues.

This clonotype came up many times. The chain carries TRBV7-2 and TRBJ2-7; 8 positions match TRBD2. This CDR3 region has 15 residues. Germline lookup yields CDR1 SGHTA and CDR2 FQGNSA. V gave up 3 bases and J gave up 0 bases; unmatched junction bases: 4. CDR3 in DNA: TGTGCCAGCAGCTTCGGACTAGCTCCCTCCTACGAGCAGTACTTC. This codes for CASSFGLAPSYEQYF.

This clonotype was counted at least ten times. The chain carries TRBV6-5 and TRBJ2-4; D is tentatively TRBD1 or TRBD2 (5 bases each). The CDR3 spans 14 residues. The V gene lost 9 bases and the J gene lost 4 bases, with 16 bases spanning the gap. Per the germline V gene, CDR1 is MNHEY and CDR2 is SVGAGI. CDR3 amino acids: CASLVGASKNIQYF. The CDR3 DNA sequence: TGTGCCAGTCTCGTCGGGGCCTCGAAAAACATTCAGTACTTC.

This chain uses TRBV2 with TRBJ1-5, with 10 nucleotides matching TRBD1. Germline CDR1 and CDR2: SNHLY and FYNNEI. The CDR3 totals 14 residues. V lost 6 bases and J lost 6; bases outside the gene matches: 5. CDR3 protein: CASRAGTGVQPQHF. DNA for the CDR3: TGTGCCAGCAGGGCCGGGACAGGGGTTCAGCCCCAGCATTTT.

V usage is TRBV29-1 and J usage is TRBJ1-1, with D maybe TRBD1 (5 bases). Germline V gene lookup returns CDR1 SQVTM and CDR2 ANQGSEA. The CDR3 sequence is 13 residues long. Trimming shortened V by 4 bases and J by 4 bases, and 13 bases separated the two germline ends. The CDR3 DNA reads TGCAGCGTTGCCCGTCGACAGAGCACTGAAGCTTTCTTT. Encoded protein: CSVARRQSTEAFF.

In this sample, this clonotype turned up many times. This chain joins TRBV18 and TRBJ1-1; D call uncertain. Looked up from germline, CDR1 is KGHSH and CDR2 is LQKENI. The V and J ends lost 3 bases and 3 bases respectively, with 14 bases between them. This CDR3 region has 15 residues. CDR3 residues: CASSPDLAGDTEAFF. DNA for the CDR3: TGTGCCAGCTCACCGGACCTCGCTGGGGACACTGAAGCTTTCTTT.

In this sample, this clonotype turned up many times. The DNA for the CDR3 is TGCAGCGCCAAGGGTAATTCCTACGAGCAGTACTTC. It is translated as CSAKGNSYEQYF. The chain links TRBV29-1 to TRBJ2-7, with D hard to call. The CDR3 consists of 12 residues. The germline V gene has CDR1 SQVTM and CDR2 ANQGSEA. Trimming cost V 7 bases and J 1 base, with 11 bases left between them.

This clonotype was observed many times. V usage is TRBV28 and J usage is TRBJ2-7; TRBD2 matches 9 bases. CDR3 length: 16 amino acids. V gave up 3 bases and J gave up 1 base; unmatched junction bases: 7. Germline values: CDR1 MDHEN, CDR2 SYDVKM. The CDR3 loop reads CASSFRREGPSYEQYF. In nucleotides, the CDR3 is TGTGCCAGCAGTTTCCGGCGGGAGGGCCCGTCCTACGAGCAGTACTTC.

In the case of this clonotype: A much more abundant neighbour one base away suggests this may be a read error. CDR3 loop: CASSPGQGRSGANALTF. The CDR3 DNA sequence: TGTGCCAGCAGCCCGGGACAGGGCCGCTCTGGGGCCAACGCCCTGACTTTC. The rearrangement uses TRBV11-2 and TRBJ2-6; 9 bases line up with TRBD1. The CDR3 sequence is 17 residues long. CDR1 is SGHAT and CDR2 is FQNNGV in the germline V gene. The full variable domain, with the rest looked up from reference TRBV11-2 and TRBJ2-6, is EAGVAQSPRYKIIEKRQSVAFWCNPISGHATLYWYQQILGQGPKLLIQFQNNGVVDDSQLPKDRFSAERLKGVDSTLKIQPAKLEDSAVYLCASSPGQGRSGANALTFGAGSRLTVL.

On this clonotype: With a much larger clone just one base away, this may be a read error. J is TRBJ2-6 and V is TRBV2; the D gene is possibly TRBD1 (5 bases). Germline CDR1 is SNHLY and CDR2 is FYNNEI. This CDR3 has 16 amino acids. The CDR3 DNA sequence: TGTGCCAGCAGTGAAGGAGCTGTATCTGGGGCCTACGTCCTGACTTTC. Protein product: CASSEGAVSGAYVLTF.

This clonotype was found a few times. The J gene is TRBJ1-1, the V gene TRBV29-1; 8 bases agree with TRBD1. Losses at the gene ends were 2 bases for V and 11 bases for J; bases not matched to a gene: 16. CDR1 SQVTM and CDR2 ANQGSEA come from the germline V gene. The CDR3 runs 15 residues. This chain's CDR3 is CSVEFRQGALGSAFF. In DNA form, the CDR3 reads TGCAGCGTTGAATTCCGGCAGGGGGCGTTAGGTTCTGCTTTCTTT.